This T cell receptor beta chain was documented in a study of CD8 T cells in Susac syndrome (dated by TCRdb to the late 2010s). For context, the study as a whole: Among the Susac syndrome patients who were sequenced, clinically active disease was present in about 6 and clinical remission was observed in fewer than 10. At the time of blood withdrawal, Susac syndrome patients were either therapy-naive, taking corticosteroids (with some also receiving IVIg), or on IVIg alone. The study used repertoire sequencing to test whether antigen drove CD8+ T cell activation and differentiation in Susac syndrome. Results the study describes overall, beyond this receptor: In patients with Susac syndrome, the CD4+ T cell repertoire showed no detectable clonal expansion. The study acknowledged that relatively few individuals were included in the TCR sequencing and HLA analysis.

High-throughput TCR beta sequencing profiled peripheral blood CD8+ and CD4+ T cells from healthy donors, Susac syndrome patients and multiple sclerosis patients. The Susac syndrome patients fulfilled recently defined diagnostic criteria for either definite or probable disease. Bulk CD8+ and CD4+ T cells were purified by magnetic negative isolation, while CD8+ TEMRA cells were enriched using FACS. Blood was collected in EDTA tubes and processed within 24 hours, with PBMCs isolated through density gradient centrifugation. PBMCs destined for TCR sequencing were cryopreserved in liquid nitrogen and later thawed in a 37 °C water bath. The sorted or isolated CD4+, CD8+ and CD8+ TEMRA cells had a purity of 90% or higher. Worth noting for this clonotype: Its antigen is still unknown. Base qualities were left out, and no much larger clone turns up one base away.

RNA was extracted using the RNeasy kit, and about 0.45 to 1 microgram was reverse transcribed with random hexamers. TCR beta CDR3 regions were amplified with the immunoSEQ multiplex PCR assay covering 54 Vbeta and 13 Jbeta segments. PCR amplification bias was corrected using a synthetic template baseline for primer optimization and computational correction. The authors' pipeline ran thus. Only productive sequences were kept, with reads annotated to V, D and J genes according to IMGT and analyzed in immunoSEQ Analyzer. To calculate clonality, Shannon entropy was normalized by log2 of the number of productive unique sequences and then subtracted from one. For each patient and control, public and private clones were evaluated among the 100 most prevalent clones. Clones were defined as Susac-specific if absent from the healthy and MS cohorts, from roughly 1,100 published viral clones and from other ImmuneACCESS disease sequences. The public reads were run again by TCRdb, first through fastp at Q25 and then through MiXCR, and only productive beta chains were kept. Rows are combined by CDR3 protein, so each entry shows the most common genes and DNA. These V and J calls originate from TCRdb's pipeline instead of the authors' own analysis. The sample table records about 150,000 distinct CDR3 sequences; about 95% of these occur just once. The leading ten clones occupy approximately 0.15% of the sample.

Including cysteine and phenylalanine, the CDR3 has 15 amino acids. Only CDR3 DNA is held: 45 bases, read in frame from base 1. Based on the germline V gene, the CDR1 and CDR2 sequences are MNHEY and SVGAGI. V drops 4 bases and J drops 5 bases, leaving 12 bases in between. This clonotype originated in a human donor with Susac syndrome. Sequenced input: CD4+ T cells from PBMCs. In this chain, TRBV6-5 is recombined with TRBJ1-6, and perhaps TRBD1 as D gene, on 6 matching bases. The DNA is as follows: TGTGCCAGCAGTTCTGGGGGGCTCAATAATTCACCCCTCCACTTT. This is translated as CASSSGGLNNSPLHF.